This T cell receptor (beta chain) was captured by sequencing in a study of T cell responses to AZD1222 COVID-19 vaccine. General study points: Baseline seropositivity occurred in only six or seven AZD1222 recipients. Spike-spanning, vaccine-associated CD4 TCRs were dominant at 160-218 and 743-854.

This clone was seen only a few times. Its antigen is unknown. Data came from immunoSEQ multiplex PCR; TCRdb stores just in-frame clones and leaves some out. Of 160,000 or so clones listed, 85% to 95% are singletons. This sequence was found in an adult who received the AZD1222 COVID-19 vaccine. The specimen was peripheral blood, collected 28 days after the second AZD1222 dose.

For the CDR3, the DNA is TGCGCCAGCAGCTTGGCCGCAGGTCAGCCCCAGCATTTT. Encoded protein: CASSLAAGQPQHF. This chain connects TRBV5-1 to TRBJ1-5; D call uncertain. V was trimmed by 0 bases and J by 6 bases, leaving 7 bases between them. The germline gives CDR1 SGHRS, CDR2 YFSETQ. This CDR3 spans 13 amino acids. The full variable domain, in which reference TRBV5-1 and TRBJ1-5 provide the parts outside the CDR3, is KAGVTQTPRYLIKTRGQQVTLSCSPISGHRSVSWYQQTPGQGLQFLFEYFSETQRNKGNFPGRFSGRQFSNSRSEMNVSTLELGDSALYLCASSLAAGQPQHFGDGTRLSIL.